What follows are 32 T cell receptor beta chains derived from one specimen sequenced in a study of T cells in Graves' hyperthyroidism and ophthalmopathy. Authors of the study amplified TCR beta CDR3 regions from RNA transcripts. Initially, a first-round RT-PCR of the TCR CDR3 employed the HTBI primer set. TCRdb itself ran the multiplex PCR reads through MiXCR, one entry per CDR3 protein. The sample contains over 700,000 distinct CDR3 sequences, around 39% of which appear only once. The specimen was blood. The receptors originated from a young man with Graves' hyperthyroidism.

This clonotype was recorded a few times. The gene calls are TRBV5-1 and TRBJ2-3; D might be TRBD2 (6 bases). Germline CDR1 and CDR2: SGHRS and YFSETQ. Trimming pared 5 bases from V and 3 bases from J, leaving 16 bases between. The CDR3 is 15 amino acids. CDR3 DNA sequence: TGCGCCAGCAGTGACGGGACTCGGGGTACAGATACGCAGTATTTT. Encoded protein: CASSDGTRGTDTQYF.

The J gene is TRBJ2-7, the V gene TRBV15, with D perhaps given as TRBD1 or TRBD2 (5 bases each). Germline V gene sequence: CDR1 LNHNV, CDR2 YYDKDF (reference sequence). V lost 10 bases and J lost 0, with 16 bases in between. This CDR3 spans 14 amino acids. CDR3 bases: TGTGCCAGCAGTTATAGAGGGGACTCCTACGAGCAGTACTTC. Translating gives CASSYRGDSYEQYF.

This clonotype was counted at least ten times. The DNA of the CDR3 is TGCAGCGTTGAAGGGGTAGGAGTCACTGAAGCTTTCTTT. Translating gives CSVEGVGVTEAFF. The chain recombines TRBV29-1 with TRBJ1-1; no clear D gene. The V gene lost 1 base and the J gene lost 4 bases, with 10 bases spanning the gap. In germline, CDR1 is SQVTM, CDR2 ANQGSEA. CDR3 length: 13 amino acids.

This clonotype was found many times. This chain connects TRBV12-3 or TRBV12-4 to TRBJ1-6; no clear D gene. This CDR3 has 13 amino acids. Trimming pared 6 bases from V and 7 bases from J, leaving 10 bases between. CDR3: CASSLEANSPLHF. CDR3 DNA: TGTGCCAGCAGCCTCGAGGCAAATTCACCCCTCCACTTT.

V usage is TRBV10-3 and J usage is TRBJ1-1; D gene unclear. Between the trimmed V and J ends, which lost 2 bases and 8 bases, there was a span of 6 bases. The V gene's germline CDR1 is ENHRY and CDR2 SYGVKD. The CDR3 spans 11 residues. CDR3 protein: CAISEEAEAFF. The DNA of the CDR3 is TGTGCCATCAGTGAGGAGGCAGAAGCTTTCTTT.

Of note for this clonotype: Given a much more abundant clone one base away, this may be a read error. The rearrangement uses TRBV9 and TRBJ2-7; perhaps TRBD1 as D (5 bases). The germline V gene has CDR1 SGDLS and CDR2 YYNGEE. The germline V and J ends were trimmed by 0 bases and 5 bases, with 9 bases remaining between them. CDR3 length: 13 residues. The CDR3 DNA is TGTGCCAGCAGCGTAGGATTGGGGCACGAGCAGTACTTC. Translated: CASSVGLGHEQYF. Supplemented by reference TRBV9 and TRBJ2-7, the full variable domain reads DSGVTQTPKHLITATGQRVTLRCSPRSGDLSVYWYQQSLDQGLQFLIQYYNGEERAKGNILERFSAQQFPDLHSELNLSSLELGDSALYFCASSVGLGHEQYFGPGTRLTVT.

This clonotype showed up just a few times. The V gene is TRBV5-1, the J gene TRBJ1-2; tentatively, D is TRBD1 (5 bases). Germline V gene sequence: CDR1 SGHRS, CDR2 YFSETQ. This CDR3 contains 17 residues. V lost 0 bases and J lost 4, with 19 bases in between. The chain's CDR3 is CASSLGGTAQRVYGYTF. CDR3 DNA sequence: TGCGCCAGCAGCTTGGGGGGGACGGCCCAGCGGGTCTATGGCTACACCTTC.

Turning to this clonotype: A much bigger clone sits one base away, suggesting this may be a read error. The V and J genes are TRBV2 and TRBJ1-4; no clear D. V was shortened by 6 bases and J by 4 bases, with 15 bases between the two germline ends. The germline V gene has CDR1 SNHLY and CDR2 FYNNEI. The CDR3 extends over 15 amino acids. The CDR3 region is CASRDRASFNEKLFF. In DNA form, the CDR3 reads TGTGCCAGCAGGGATAGGGCCTCTTTTAATGAAAAACTGTTTTTT. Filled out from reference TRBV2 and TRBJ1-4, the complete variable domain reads EPEVTQTPSHQVTQMGQEVILRCVPISNHLYFYWYRQILGQKVEFLVSFYNNEISEKSEIFDDQFSVERPDGSNFTLKIRSTKLEDSAMYFCASRDRASFNEKLFFGSGTQLSVL.

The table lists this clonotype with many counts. DNA of the CDR3: TGTGCCAGTAGATTACAGGGTTATGTCACTGAAGCTTTCTTT. This sequence encodes CASRLQGYVTEAFF. The chain carries TRBV19 and TRBJ1-1; D might be TRBD1 (6 bases). The CDR3 length is 14 residues. The V gene's germline CDR1 is LNHDA and CDR2 SQIVND (reference sequence). Trimming removed 6 bases from V and 4 bases from J, with 15 bases in between.

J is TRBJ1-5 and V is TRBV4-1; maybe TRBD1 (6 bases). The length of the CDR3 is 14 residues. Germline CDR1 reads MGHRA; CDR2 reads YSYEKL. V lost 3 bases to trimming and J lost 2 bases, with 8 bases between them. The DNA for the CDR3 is TGCGCCAGCAGCCAGTACAGGGGCAATCAGCCCCAGCATTTT. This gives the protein CASSQYRGNQPQHF.

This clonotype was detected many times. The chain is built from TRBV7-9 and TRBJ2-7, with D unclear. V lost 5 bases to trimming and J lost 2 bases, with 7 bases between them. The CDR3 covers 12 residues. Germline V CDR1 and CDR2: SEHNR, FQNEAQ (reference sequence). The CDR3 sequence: CASSHFPYEQYF. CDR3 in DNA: TGTGCCAGCAGCCACTTCCCCTACGAGCAGTACTTC.

The CDR3 spells CSATPPGVSSETQYF. CDR3 nucleotides: TGCAGTGCTACCCCACCCGGGGTATCCTCAGAGACCCAGTACTTC. V usage is TRBV20-1 and J usage is TRBJ2-5, with a possible D match to TRBD2 (5 bases). V lost 4 bases to trimming and J lost 4 bases, with 19 bases between them. The length of the CDR3 is 15 residues. Germline CDR1 is DFQATT and CDR2 is SNEGSKA (reference sequence).

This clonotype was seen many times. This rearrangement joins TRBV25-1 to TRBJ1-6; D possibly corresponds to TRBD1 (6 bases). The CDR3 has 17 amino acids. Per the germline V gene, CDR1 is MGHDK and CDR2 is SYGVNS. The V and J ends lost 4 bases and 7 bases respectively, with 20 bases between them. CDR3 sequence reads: CASSVHLGGGVNSPLHF. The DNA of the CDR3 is TGTGCCAGCAGTGTCCACCTTGGAGGGGGTGTAAATTCACCCCTCCACTTT.

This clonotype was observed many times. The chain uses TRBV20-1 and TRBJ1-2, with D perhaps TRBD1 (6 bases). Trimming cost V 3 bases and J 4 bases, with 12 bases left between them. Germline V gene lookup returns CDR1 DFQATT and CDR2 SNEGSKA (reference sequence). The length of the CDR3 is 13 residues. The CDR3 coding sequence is TGCAGTGCTAGGGCCGGGACAATCTATGGCTACACCTTC. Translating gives CSARAGTIYGYTF.

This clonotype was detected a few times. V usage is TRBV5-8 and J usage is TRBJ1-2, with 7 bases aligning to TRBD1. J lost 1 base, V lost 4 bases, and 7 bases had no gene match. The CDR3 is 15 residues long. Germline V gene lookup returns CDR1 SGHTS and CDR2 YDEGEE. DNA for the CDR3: TGTGCCAGCAGCCTCCCGGGACAGAATAACTATGGCTACACCTTC. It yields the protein CASSLPGQNNYGYTF.

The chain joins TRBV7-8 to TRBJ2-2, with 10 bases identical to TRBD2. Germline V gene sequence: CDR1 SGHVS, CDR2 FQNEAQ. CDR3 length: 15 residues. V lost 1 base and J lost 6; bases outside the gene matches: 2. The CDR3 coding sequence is TGTGCCAGCAGCTTAGGCGGGACTAGCGCCGGGGAGCTGTTTTTT. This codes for CASSLGGTSAGELFF.

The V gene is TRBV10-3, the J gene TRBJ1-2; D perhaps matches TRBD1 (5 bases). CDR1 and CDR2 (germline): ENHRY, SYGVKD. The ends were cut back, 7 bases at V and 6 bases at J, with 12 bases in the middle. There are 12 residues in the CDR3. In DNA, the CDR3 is TGTGCCATCAACGGGGGGTGGAATGGCTACACCTTC. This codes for CAINGGWNGYTF.

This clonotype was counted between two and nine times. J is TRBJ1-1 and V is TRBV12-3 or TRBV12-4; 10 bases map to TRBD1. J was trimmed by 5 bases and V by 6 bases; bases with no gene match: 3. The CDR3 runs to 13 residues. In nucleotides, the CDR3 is TGTGCCAGCAGGTGGACAGGGGGGACTGAAGCTTTCTTT. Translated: CASRWTGGTEAFF.

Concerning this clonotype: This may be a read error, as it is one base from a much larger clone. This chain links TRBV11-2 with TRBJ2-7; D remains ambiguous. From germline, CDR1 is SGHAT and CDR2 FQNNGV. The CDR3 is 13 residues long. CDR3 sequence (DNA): TGTGCCAGCAGCTTAGAGGTCCAGTACGAGCAGTGCTTC. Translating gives CASSLEVQYEQCF.

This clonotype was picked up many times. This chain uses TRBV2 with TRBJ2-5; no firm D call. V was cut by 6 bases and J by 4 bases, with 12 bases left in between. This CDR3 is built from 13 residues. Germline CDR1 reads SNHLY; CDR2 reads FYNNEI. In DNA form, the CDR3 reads TGTGCCAGCAGCCCGGTAGGGCGAGAGACCCAGTACTTC. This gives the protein CASSPVGRETQYF.

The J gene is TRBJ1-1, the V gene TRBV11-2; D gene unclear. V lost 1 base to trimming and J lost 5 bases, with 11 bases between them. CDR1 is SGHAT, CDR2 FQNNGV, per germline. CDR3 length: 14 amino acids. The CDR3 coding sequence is TGTGCCAGCAGCTTAGGGTCTGGGAGGACTGAAGCTTTCTTT. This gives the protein CASSLGSGRTEAFF.

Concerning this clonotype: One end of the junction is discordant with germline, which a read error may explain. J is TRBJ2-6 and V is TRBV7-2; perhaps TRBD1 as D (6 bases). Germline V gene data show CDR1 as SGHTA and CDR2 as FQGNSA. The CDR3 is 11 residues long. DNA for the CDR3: TGTGCCAGCACAGGGGACAACGTCCTGACTTTC. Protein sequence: CASTGDNVLTF.

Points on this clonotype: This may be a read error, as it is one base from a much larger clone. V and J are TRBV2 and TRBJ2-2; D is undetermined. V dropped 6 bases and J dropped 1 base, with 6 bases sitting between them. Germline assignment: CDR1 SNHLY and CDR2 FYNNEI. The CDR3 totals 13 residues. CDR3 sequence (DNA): TGTGCCAGCAGAGGTATGAACACCGGGGAGCTGTTTTTT. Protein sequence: CASRGMNTGELFF.

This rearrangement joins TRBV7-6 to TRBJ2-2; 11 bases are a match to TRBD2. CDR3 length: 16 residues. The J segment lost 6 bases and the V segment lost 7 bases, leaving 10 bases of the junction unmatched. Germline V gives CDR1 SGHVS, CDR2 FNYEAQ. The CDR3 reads CASNELGTSGPGELFF. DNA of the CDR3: TGTGCCAGCAACGAACTGGGGACTAGCGGCCCCGGGGAGCTGTTTTTT.

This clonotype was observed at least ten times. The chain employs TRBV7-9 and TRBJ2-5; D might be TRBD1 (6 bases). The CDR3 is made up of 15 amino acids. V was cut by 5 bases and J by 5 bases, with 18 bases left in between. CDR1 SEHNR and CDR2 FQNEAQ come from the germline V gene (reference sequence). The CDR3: CASSPDGQWGETQYF. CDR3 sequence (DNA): TGTGCCAGCAGCCCAGACGGACAGTGGGGCGAGACCCAGTACTTC. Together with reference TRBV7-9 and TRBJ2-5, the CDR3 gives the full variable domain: DTGVSQNPRHKITKRGQNVTFRCDPISEHNRLYWYRQTLGQGPEFLTYFQNEAQLEKSRLLSDRFSAERPKGSFSTLEIQRTEQGDSAMYLCASSPDGQWGETQYFGPGTRLLVL.

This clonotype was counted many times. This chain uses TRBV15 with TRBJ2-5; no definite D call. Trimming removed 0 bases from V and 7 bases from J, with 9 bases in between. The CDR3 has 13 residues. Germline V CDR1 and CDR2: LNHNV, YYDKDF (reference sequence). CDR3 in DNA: TGTGCCACCAGCAGAGATTTGTCCGGGACCCAGTACTTC. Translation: CATSRDLSGTQYF.

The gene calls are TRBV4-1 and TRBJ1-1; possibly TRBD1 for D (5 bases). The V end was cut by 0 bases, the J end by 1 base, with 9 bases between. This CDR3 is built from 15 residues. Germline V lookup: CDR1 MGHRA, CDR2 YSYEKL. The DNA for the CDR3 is TGCGCCAGCAGCCAAGAGGCAGGGAGGAACACTGAAGCTTTCTTT. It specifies CASSQEAGRNTEAFF.

The CDR3 loop is CASSLPRENYEQYF. In nucleotides, the CDR3 is TGTGCCAGCAGCCTACCAAGGGAGAATTACGAGCAGTACTTC. The chain has TRBV7-9 and TRBJ2-7, with a possible D match to TRBD2 (5 bases). V was cut by 5 bases and J by 4 bases, with 15 bases left in between. This CDR3 spans 14 amino acids. The germline V gene encodes CDR1 SEHNR and CDR2 FQNEAQ (reference sequence).

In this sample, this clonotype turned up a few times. The CDR3 coding sequence is TGTGCCAGTAGTATTGACCGGACAGGGTGGGAGACCCAGTACTTC. It encodes CASSIDRTGWETQYF. The chain recombines TRBV19 with TRBJ2-5; TRBD1 agrees at 8 bases. The CDR3 extends over 15 amino acids. Germline assignment: CDR1 LNHDA and CDR2 SQIVND (reference sequence). With V trimmed by 3 bases and J by 5 bases, 8 bases remained unmatched.

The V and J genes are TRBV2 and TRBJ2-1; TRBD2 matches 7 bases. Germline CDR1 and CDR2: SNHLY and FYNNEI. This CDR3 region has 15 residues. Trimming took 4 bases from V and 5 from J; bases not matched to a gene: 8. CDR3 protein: CASSGGLAVNNEQFF. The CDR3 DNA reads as TGTGCCAGCAGTGGAGGGCTAGCGGTGAACAATGAGCAGTTCTTC. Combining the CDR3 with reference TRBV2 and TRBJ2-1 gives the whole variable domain EPEVTQTPSHQVTQMGQEVILRCVPISNHLYFYWYRQILGQKVEFLVSFYNNEISEKSEIFDDQFSVERPDGSNFTLKIRSTKLEDSAMYFCASSGGLAVNNEQFFGPGTRLTVL.

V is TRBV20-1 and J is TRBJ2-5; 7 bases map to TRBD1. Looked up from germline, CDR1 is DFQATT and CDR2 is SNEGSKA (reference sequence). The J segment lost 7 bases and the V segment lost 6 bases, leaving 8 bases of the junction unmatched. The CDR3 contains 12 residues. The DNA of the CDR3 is TGCAGTGCCTCGACAGGGTTGGTGACCCAGTACTTC. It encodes CSASTGLVTQYF.

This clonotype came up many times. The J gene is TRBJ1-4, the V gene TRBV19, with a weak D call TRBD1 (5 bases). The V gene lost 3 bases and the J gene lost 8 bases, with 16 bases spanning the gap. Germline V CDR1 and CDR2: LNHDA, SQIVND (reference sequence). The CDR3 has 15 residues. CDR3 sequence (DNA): TGTGCCAGTAGTATTTGGGTAGGGGAGAAGGAAAAACTGTTTTTT. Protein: CASSIWVGEKEKLFF.